This is a list of T cell receptor beta chains from one sample in a study of T-cell memory formation after mild COVID-19. One entry per CDR3 protein results from TCRdb running MiXCR on the 5' RACE reads. Altogether under 300,000 distinct CDR3 sequences are present, 7% to 10% being singletons, with the ten largest covering 22%. Sequenced material: PBMCs or a T cell subset sorted from them (not recorded which). The receptors here all came from a man aged 18-30 years who had mild COVID-19 (a few samples of this study predate the infection). Cell type and time point are not known. Both conserved end residues are part of each CDR3. A D gene is named only where the DNA matches it firmly. Expanded clones are given a class, and other clones once, few, many or no size at all.

clone_size,j_call,v_call,d_call,cdr3_nt,cdr3_aa
NA,TRBJ1-1,TRBV27,NA,TGTGCCAGCTCGGCCGGGACGCAGAACACTGAAGCTTTCTTT,CASSAGTQNTEAFF
NA,TRBJ2-2,TRBV7-2,NA,TGTGCCAGCAGCCCGAGTTGGGGAGCTGGGGAGCTGTTTTTT,CASSPSWGAGELFF
many,TRBJ1-5,TRBV12-3/TRBV12-4,NA,TGTGCCAGCAGTTCCGGACTGGAGGATCAGCCCCAGCATTTT,CASSSGLEDQPQHF
NA,TRBJ2-4,TRBV10-1,TRBD1,TGCGCCAGCAGCCGGGACAGGGGGCGAGGTGGAAACATTCAGTACTTC,CASSRDRGRGGNIQYF
few,TRBJ1-2,TRBV5-4,NA,TGTGCCAGCAGCTTTTCAGGGAATGGCTACACCTTC,CASSFSGNGYTF
many,TRBJ1-1,TRBV5-1,TRBD1,TGCGCCAGCAGCCCCCGGATACAGGGGACGGCTTTCTTT,CASSPRIQGTAFF
NA,TRBJ1-5,TRBV18,NA,TGTGCCAGCTCACCAGTGGGGAGGAGCAATCAGCCCCAGCATTTT,CASSPVGRSNQPQHF
few,TRBJ1-3,TRBV7-2,NA,TGTGCCAGCAGCTTAGAGCGAGGGCTCGGAAACACCATATATTTT,CASSLERGLGNTIYF
NA,TRBJ2-2,TRBV7-9,NA,TGTGCCAGCAGCTTAGATGGTCCCGGGGAGCTGTTTTTT,CASSLDGPGELFF
many,TRBJ2-2,TRBV27,NA,TGTGCCAGCAGTTCTATTTCTCTAGCCGGGTTTTCGGAGCTGTTTTTT,CASSSISLAGFSELFF
few,TRBJ2-7,TRBV10-2,TRBD1,TGCGCCAGCGGTGGGGTCCGACAGGGACAATACGAGCAGTACTTC,CASGGVRQGQYEQYF
few,TRBJ1-2,TRBV15,NA,TGTGCCACCAGCAGAGATGAGGGGACGAGGACCTTC,CATSRDEGTRTF
NA,TRBJ1-1,TRBV5-1,NA,TGCGCCAGCAGCTTGTCCGTGGGTATCAACACTGAAGCTTTCTTT,CASSLSVGINTEAFF
NA,TRBJ2-1,TRBV5-5,TRBD1,TGTGCCAGCAGCAAGGGACAGGGGGCTGGGGGCTACAATGAGCAGTTCTTC,CASSKGQGAGGYNEQFF
few,TRBJ2-5,TRBV6-1,NA,TGTGCCAGCAGTGAAGCGGCAACCAGAGAGACCCAGTACTTC,CASSEAATRETQYF
few,TRBJ1-1,TRBV6-2/TRBV6-3,NA,TGTGCCAGCAGTCTACAGGGAGGGGCTGAAGCTTTCTTT,CASSLQGGAEAFF
NA,TRBJ2-1,TRBV25-1,NA,TGTGCCAGCAGTGGGGGGGCAGGCGACTACAATGAGCAGTTCTTC,CASSGGAGDYNEQFF
few,TRBJ1-6,TRBV5-1,NA,TGCGCCAGCAGCTTGGCAGGGAATTCACCCCTCCACTTT,CASSLAGNSPLHF
few,TRBJ2-1,TRBV24-1,TRBD2,TGTGCCACCAGTGACGGGACTAGCGGGGGCAGCTCCTACAATGAGCAGTTCTTC,CATSDGTSGGSSYNEQFF
many,TRBJ2-1,TRBV24-1,TRBD2,TGTGCCACCAGTGATTTAGGGACTAGCAATGAGCAGTTCTTC,CATSDLGTSNEQFF
many,TRBJ2-5,TRBV7-8,NA,TGTGCCAGCAGCCCGGGCGGATCGGAGACCCAGTACTTC,CASSPGGSETQYF
few,TRBJ2-3,TRBV7-9,NA,TGTGCCAGCAGCTCAACCATCACAGATACGCAGTATTTT,CASSSTITDTQYF
few,TRBJ2-2,TRBV20-1,TRBD2,TGCAGTGCCCTTAAGGCGGGACTAGCGCCTAACGGGGAGCTGTTTTTT,CSALKAGLAPNGELFF
few,TRBJ1-2,TRBV6-5,TRBD1,TGTGCCAGCAGTTACAAGGGACAGGGAGTCTATGGCTACACCTTC,CASSYKGQGVYGYTF
NA,TRBJ1-1,TRBV18,NA,TGTGCCAGCTCACCCCAAGAGGGGATGGACACTGAAGCTTTCTTT,CASSPQEGMDTEAFF
NA,TRBJ2-1,TRBV2,NA,TGTGCCAGCAGTGGCAGGGGCCACAATGAGCAGTTCTTC,CASSGRGHNEQFF
NA,TRBJ2-2,TRBV11-2,NA,TGTGCCAGCAGCATCACCGACAGCACCGGGGAGCTGTTTTTT,CASSITDSTGELFF
many,TRBJ2-3,TRBV4-1,NA,TGCGCCAGCAGCCAAGTAGATTATCGCAGGCGGACCCATGGTGGTACGCAGTATTTT,CASSQVDYRRRTHGGTQYF
many,TRBJ1-6,TRBV7-9,NA,TGTGCCAGCAGCGTCGGGGTAGATAATTCACCCCTCCACTTT,CASSVGVDNSPLHF
few,TRBJ2-5,TRBV6-2/TRBV6-3,NA,TGTGCCAGCACGCAGGGTTGGCGGGACAAAGAGACCCAGTACTTC,CASTQGWRDKETQYF
many,TRBJ2-2,TRBV5-6,NA,TGTGCCAGCAGCTTGGTGTCGTTGTGGCAGGGTGGGATTGGAGTCACCGGGGAGCTGTTTTTT,CASSLVSLWQGGIGVTGELFF